The 24 T cell receptor beta chains in this list originate from one sample, sequenced in a study of early T cells in non-severe SARS-CoV-2 infection. TCRdb processed the 5' RACE reads anew with MiXCR; each CDR3 protein has one entry. The table shows some 110,000 distinct CDR3 sequences, with under 15% occurring only once. Sequenced material: whole blood. These receptor sequences come from an adult who was a healthcare worker with PCR-confirmed SARS-CoV-2 infection or an uninfected control (not recorded which).

This clonotype was seen repeatedly, ten times or more. The chain carries TRBV5-4 and TRBJ1-4; D not certain. CDR1 SGHNT and CDR2 YYREEE come from the germline V gene (reference sequence). The CDR3 sequence is 12 residues long. Trimming stripped 4 bases from V and 7 bases from J, with 8 bases between. The CDR3 bases are TGTGCCAGCAGCATCCCTGGTGAAAAACTGTTTTTT. Translation: CASSIPGEKLFF. Drawing the rest from reference TRBV5-4 and TRBJ1-4, the complete variable domain is ETGVTQSPTHLIKTRGQQVTLRCSSQSGHNTVSWYQQALGQGPQFIFQYYREEENGRGNFPPRFSGLQFPNYSSELNVNALELDDSALYLCASSIPGEKLFFGSGTQLSVL.

CDR3 sequence: CASSPLRTSSYNEQFF. CDR3 nucleotide sequence: TGTGCCAGCTCACCTTTACGTACGAGCTCCTACAATGAGCAGTTCTTC. The genes are TRBV18 and TRBJ2-1, with D unclear. This CDR3 comprises 16 residues. CDR1 and CDR2 (germline): KGHSH, LQKENI. Trimming removed 3 bases at V and 0 bases at J, with 12 bases between.

This clonotype came up many times. The chain combines TRBV10-3 with TRBJ2-1; tentatively, D is TRBD2 (6 bases). The CDR3 runs 16 residues. Germline V gene sequence: CDR1 ENHRY, CDR2 SYGVKD. V was cut by 3 bases and J by 12 bases, with 24 bases left in between. CDR3 in amino acids: CAISDGGQIGTSGQFF. CDR3 nucleotides: TGTGCCATCAGTGACGGTGGGCAAATTGGGACTTCGGGGCAGTTCTTC.

This clonotype was counted many times. The rearrangement joins TRBV7-6 to TRBJ2-1; D unresolved. The CDR3 totals 16 residues. Trimming cost V 4 bases and J 5 bases, with 18 bases left between them. Germline CDR1 SGHVS, CDR2 FNYEAQ. The CDR3, as DNA: TGTGCCAGCAGCTCCAAATTCTTCGACAAGGACAATGAGCAGTTCTTC. Protein: CASSSKFFDKDNEQFF.

The rearrangement uses TRBV7-6 and TRBJ1-1, with D uncertain. Germline V gene data show CDR1 as SGHVS and CDR2 as FNYEAQ. The CDR3 has 13 amino acids. The germline V and J ends were trimmed by 4 bases and 7 bases, with 13 bases remaining between them. This CDR3 is CASSYGRADEAFF. DNA of the CDR3: TGTGCCAGCAGCTATGGACGGGCCGATGAAGCTTTCTTT. Full variable domain (rest looked up from reference TRBV7-6 and TRBJ1-1): GAGVSQSPRYKVTKRGQDVALRCDPISGHVSLYWYRQALGQGPEFLTYFNYEAQQDKSGLPNDRFSAERPEGSISTLTIQRTEQRDSAMYRCASSYGRADEAFFGQGTRLTVV.

This clonotype was seen a few times. A read error may produce the germline difference seen at one junction end. This chain connects TRBV6-1 to TRBJ1-4; D ambiguous. The V gene's germline CDR1 is MNHNS and CDR2 SASEGT. The CDR3 contains 14 residues. CDR3 coding DNA: TGTGCCAGCATCCACGCGGCCACTAGTGAAAAACTGTTTTTT. It encodes CASIHAATSEKLFF.

The table lists this clonotype with a few counts. CDR3 in amino acids: CASSLAAGGYKPQHF. The CDR3 region has the DNA TGTGCCAGCAGCTTAGCGGCCGGTGGGTATAAGCCCCAGCATTTT. The J gene is TRBJ1-5, the V gene TRBV7-8, with D hard to call. CDR3 size: 15 residues. Trimming took 0 bases from V and 8 from J, leaving 14 bases between them. Germline-derived CDR1 and CDR2 are SGHVS and FQNEAQ.

This clonotype was detected a few times. The chain recombines TRBV27 with TRBJ2-7, with 8 bases identical to TRBD1. The junction had 13 bases not matched to a gene; V was cut back by 1 base and J by 5 bases. CDR1 MNHEY and CDR2 SMNVEV come from the germline V gene (reference sequence). The CDR3 is 17 residues long. CDR3 protein: CASSLYAVPGGSDEQYF. The CDR3 DNA follows: TGTGCCAGCAGTTTATACGCGGTGCCAGGGGGCAGCGACGAGCAGTACTTC.

This clonotype was recorded at least ten times. The chain links TRBV30 to TRBJ1-4, with D possibly matching TRBD1 (5 bases). Germline CDR1 is GTSNPN and CDR2 is SVGIG (reference sequence). Trimming took 3 bases from V and 0 from J, leaving 11 bases between them. This CDR3 spans 15 amino acids. The CDR3 loop reads CAWRWTLATNEKLFF. The CDR3 bases are TGTGCCTGGAGGTGGACACTTGCAACTAATGAAAAACTGTTTTTT.

The chain combines TRBV2 with TRBJ2-2; D uncertain. CDR1 is SNHLY and CDR2 is FYNNEI in the germline V gene. The CDR3 consists of 14 residues. V lost 3 bases and J 4 bases, leaving 9 bases between the germline ends. CDR3 region: CASSEVRSTGELFF. DNA for the CDR3: TGTGCCAGCAGTGAGGTCAGATCCACCGGGGAGCTGTTTTTT. The complete variable domain, with remaining parts taken from reference TRBV2 and TRBJ2-2, reads EPEVTQTPSHQVTQMGQEVILRCVPISNHLYFYWYRQILGQKVEFLVSFYNNEISEKSEIFDDQFSVERPDGSNFTLKIRSTKLEDSAMYFCASSEVRSTGELFFGEGSRLTVL.

This clonotype was seen more than once but under ten times. The V gene is TRBV12-3 or TRBV12-4, the J gene TRBJ2-2; 8 bases line up with TRBD1. The CDR3 is 15 amino acids. With 5 bases clipped from V and 5 bases from J, the junction kept 7 bases outside the gene matches. CDR3 DNA sequence: TGTGCCAGCAGTCGGCAGGGGGCCGGGACCGGGGAGCTGTTTTTT. Translated, it gives CASSRQGAGTGELFF.

This rearrangement joins TRBV12-5 to TRBJ2-5, with D possibly being TRBD1 (6 bases). The length of the CDR3 is 14 residues. The V and J ends lost 5 bases and 2 bases respectively, with 12 bases between them. Germline V gene sequence: CDR1 LGHNT, CDR2 FRNRAP. CDR3 bases: TGTGCTAGTGGTCCCGGGACATGGCAAGAGACCCAGTACTTC. Amino acids: CASGPGTWQETQYF.

The sample holds many counts of this clonotype. The J gene is TRBJ2-7, the V gene TRBV29-1; D might be TRBD2 (6 bases). The length of the CDR3 is 14 residues. Germline CDR1 is SQVTM and CDR2 is ANQGSEA. V lost 6 bases, J lost 1 base, and 16 bases lay in between. CDR3 amino acids: CSVVVEGRSYEQYF. CDR3 DNA sequence: TGCAGCGTCGTTGTCGAGGGGAGGTCCTACGAGCAGTACTTC.

This clonotype has only a few counts. The chain has TRBV7-8 and TRBJ2-3; TRBD2 matches 9 bases. CDR1 SGHVS and CDR2 FQNEAQ come from the germline V gene. The CDR3 has 16 amino acids. With V trimmed by 7 bases and J by 1 base, 9 bases remained unmatched. CDR3 amino acids: CASTLLSGGGTDTQYF. For the CDR3, the DNA is TGTGCCAGCACCCTTCTTAGCGGGGGAGGCACAGATACGCAGTATTTT.

Many counts were recorded for this clonotype. CDR3 residues: CAWSPPIGAHLENTEAFF. The CDR3 region has the DNA TGTGCCTGGAGTCCCCCAATTGGGGCGCACCTGGAGAACACTGAAGCTTTCTTT. The chain has TRBV30 and TRBJ1-1; TRBD1 might be the D (5 bases). The germline V gene has CDR1 GTSNPN and CDR2 SVGIG (reference sequence). There are 18 residues in the CDR3. Trimming took off 2 bases at V and 1 base at J, with 23 bases between the two ends.

This clonotype was counted many times. The chain couples TRBV5-1 to TRBJ2-5; 10 nucleotides align to TRBD1. The CDR3 spans 15 residues. Germline lookup yields CDR1 SGHRS and CDR2 YFSETQ. V shed 0 bases and J 2 bases; nucleotides not matched to a gene: 1. Here the CDR3 reads CASSLGTGGQETQYF. In nucleotides, the CDR3 is TGCGCCAGCAGCTTGGGGACAGGGGGTCAAGAGACCCAGTACTTC. Full variable domain (outside the CDR3, taken from reference TRBV5-1 and TRBJ2-5): KAGVTQTPRYLIKTRGQQVTLSCSPISGHRSVSWYQQTPGQGLQFLFEYFSETQRNKGNFPGRFSGRQFSNSRSEMNVSTLELGDSALYLCASSLGTGGQETQYFGPGTRLLVL.

Comment on this clonotype: A much larger clone lies a single base off, so this may be a read error. This sequence joins TRBV29-1 and TRBJ2-1; D remains unclear. The germline V gene has CDR1 SQVTM and CDR2 ANQGSEA. The V end lost 3 bases, the J end lost 9 bases, and 15 bases lay between the germline ends. CDR3 length: 13 amino acids. CDR3 loop: CSVDKHSLREQFF. CDR3 bases: TGCAGCGTTGACAAGCATTCCCTCCGTGAGCAGTTCTTC.

The CDR3 nucleotides are TGTGCCAGCAGTACTACAGAACAAGAGACCCAGTACTTC. It is translated as CASSTTEQETQYF. The chain recombines TRBV2 with TRBJ2-5; no reliable D call. V gave up 5 bases and J gave up 2 bases, with 9 bases separating them. The CDR3 covers 13 residues. From germline, CDR1 is SNHLY and CDR2 FYNNEI.

This clonotype was detected only a few times. The chain is built from TRBV29-1 and TRBJ2-1; tentatively, D is TRBD1 (6 bases). V was clipped by 3 bases and J by 10 bases, with 16 bases between them. Germline V CDR1 and CDR2: SQVTM, ANQGSEA. The CDR3 extends over 13 amino acids. The CDR3 nucleotides are TGCAGCGTTGAGAGGTATGAACAGGGCGAGCAGTTCTTC. Amino acids: CSVERYEQGEQFF.

The V and J genes are TRBV9 and TRBJ1-1; the D gene is possibly TRBD1 (5 bases). The ends were cut back, 2 bases at V and 0 bases at J, with 8 bases in the middle. The CDR3 totals 14 residues. Germline CDR1 is SGDLS and CDR2 is YYNGEE. The CDR3 spells CASSVGLMNTEAFF. The CDR3 DNA reads as TGTGCCAGCAGCGTGGGACTGATGAACACTGAAGCTTTCTTT. Looking up the rest from reference TRBV9 and TRBJ1-1 gives the full variable domain: DSGVTQTPKHLITATGQRVTLRCSPRSGDLSVYWYQQSLDQGLQFLIQYYNGEERAKGNILERFSAQQFPDLHSELNLSSLELGDSALYFCASSVGLMNTEAFFGQGTRLTVV.

V is TRBV27 and J is TRBJ1-1; 7 bases align to TRBD1. V lost 3 bases to trimming and J lost 3 bases; unmatched junction nucleotides: 1. Germline CDR1 MNHEY, CDR2 SMNVEV (reference sequence). This CDR3 has 13 amino acids. CDR3 bases: TGTGCCAGCAGTTTGGGACAGCACACTGAAGCTTTCTTT. This codes for CASSLGQHTEAFF.

This clonotype was counted ten times or more. V is TRBV12-5 and J is TRBJ2-2, with D perhaps TRBD2 (5 bases). Germline V gene data show CDR1 as LGHNT and CDR2 as FRNRAP. V was shortened by 5 bases and J by 8 bases, with 9 bases between the two germline ends. The CDR3 contains 12 residues. CDR3 sequence reads: CASGPGVGELFF. The DNA of the CDR3 is TGTGCTAGTGGTCCCGGGGTGGGGGAGCTGTTTTTT.

In this sample, this clonotype turned up many times. The chain is built from TRBV6-6 and TRBJ2-1; possibly TRBD2 for D (5 bases). Trimming took off 4 bases at V and 9 bases at J, with 10 bases between the two ends. The CDR3 is 12 residues long. Per the germline V gene, CDR1 is MNHNY and CDR2 is SVGAGI (reference sequence). The CDR3 sequence is CASSFLAREQFF. In nucleotides, the CDR3 is TGTGCCAGCAGTTTTCTAGCCCGTGAGCAGTTCTTC.

This clonotype occurred many times. The chain couples TRBV3-1 to TRBJ1-5; the D is unclear. Per the germline V gene, CDR1 is LGHDT and CDR2 is YNNKEL (reference sequence). V was trimmed by 3 bases and J by 6 bases, leaving 6 bases between them. The CDR3 loop spans 12 amino acids. CDR3 nucleotides: TGTGCCAGCAGCCATAAAGGTCAGCCCCAGCATTTT. This encodes CASSHKGQPQHF.